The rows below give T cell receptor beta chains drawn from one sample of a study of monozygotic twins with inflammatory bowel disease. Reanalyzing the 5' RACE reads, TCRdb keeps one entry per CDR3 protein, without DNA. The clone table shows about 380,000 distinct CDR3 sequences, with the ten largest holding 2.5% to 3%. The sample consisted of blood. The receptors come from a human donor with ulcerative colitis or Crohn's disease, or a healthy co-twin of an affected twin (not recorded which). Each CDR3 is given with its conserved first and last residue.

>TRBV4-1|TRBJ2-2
CASSQENLGELFF
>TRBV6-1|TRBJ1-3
CASSDRDARAQGNTIYF
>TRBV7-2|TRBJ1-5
CASTDGVNNQPQHF
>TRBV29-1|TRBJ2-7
CSVAAGTTYEQYF
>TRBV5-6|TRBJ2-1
CASSPWGSTGNEQFF
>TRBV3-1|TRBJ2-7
CASSVAGTVTYEQYF
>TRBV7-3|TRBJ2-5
CTSSLDWTRQETQYF
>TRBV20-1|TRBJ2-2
CSARDPSGGATGELFF
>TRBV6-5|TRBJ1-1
CASSYLTGLYTEAFF
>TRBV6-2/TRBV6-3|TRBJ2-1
CASSSIEGGAYNEQFF
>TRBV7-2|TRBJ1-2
CASSRTEFNGYTF
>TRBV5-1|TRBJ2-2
CASSNRRDTGELFF
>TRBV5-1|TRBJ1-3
CASSRGGGSGNTIYF
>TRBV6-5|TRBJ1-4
CASSYRGAGEKLFF
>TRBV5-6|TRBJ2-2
CASNIESATGGTGELFF
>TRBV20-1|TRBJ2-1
CSARIGGASSSYNEQFF
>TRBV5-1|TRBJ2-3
CASSLTGSDTQYF
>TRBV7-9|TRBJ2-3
CASSRDAGGVYF
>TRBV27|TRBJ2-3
CASRQLAGGPDTQYF
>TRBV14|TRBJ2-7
CASSEDRPSYEQYF
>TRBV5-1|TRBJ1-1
CASSLERQELNTEAFF
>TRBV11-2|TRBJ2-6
CASSSSRTGGNSGANVLTF
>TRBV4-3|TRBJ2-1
CASSQDDRDRIYNEQFF
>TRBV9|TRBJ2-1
CASSVGSSGGASYNEQFF
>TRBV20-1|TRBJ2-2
CSARQHGESPTGELFF
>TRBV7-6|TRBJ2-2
CASSLEWQSGNELFF
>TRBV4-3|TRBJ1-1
CASSQDRAGEAFF
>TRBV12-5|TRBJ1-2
CASGLLGRANYGYTF
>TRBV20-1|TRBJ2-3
CSANPLAGATDTQYF
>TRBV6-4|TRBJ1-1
CASSDTGGSLGAFF
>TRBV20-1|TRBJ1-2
CSARVGDSYGYTF
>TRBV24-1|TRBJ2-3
CATSDYTDTQYF
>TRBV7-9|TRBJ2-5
CASSFWGGTQYF
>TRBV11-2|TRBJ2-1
CASSLFSDNEQFF
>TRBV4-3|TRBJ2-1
CASSQDATGESSYNEQFF
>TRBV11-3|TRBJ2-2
CASSLRPTTGELFF
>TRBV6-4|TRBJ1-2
CATWSGEGYGYTF
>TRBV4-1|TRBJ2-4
CASSQPRDRSKNIQYF
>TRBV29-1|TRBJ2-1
CSVKGQGGNEQFF
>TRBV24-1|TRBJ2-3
CATSMGLAETDTQYF
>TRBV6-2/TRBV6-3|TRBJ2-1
CASSYSRYLAGGLYNEQFF
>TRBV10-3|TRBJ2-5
CAIGRPGTGTSETQYF
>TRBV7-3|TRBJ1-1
CASSLMWQGELRTGAFF
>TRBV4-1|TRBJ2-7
CASSQDRRRSSYEQYF
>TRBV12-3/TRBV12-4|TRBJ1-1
CASSPRGGNTEAFF